Following are 18 T cell receptor beta chains from one sample sequenced in a study of blood T cell repertoires in COVID-19 (dated by TCRdb to about 2020). Library prep was done by the immunoSEQ multiplex PCR assay. TCRdb limited this immuneACCESS table to in-frame rearrangements with V and J called. A share of clones is missing; checked studies link under half to unresolved V genes, and the rest is unexplained. The sample contains about 220,000 clones, 70% to 90% of them found a single time. The ten largest clones represent approximately 2.1% of the sample. The specimen was peripheral blood. The receptors were gathered from a man aged 25-45 years who had recovered from COVID-19.

This sequence joins TRBV27 and TRBJ1-5; tentative D call: TRBD1 (6 bases). Germline CDR1 is MNHEY and CDR2 is SMNVEV (reference sequence). The CDR3 runs 16 residues. V lost 2 bases to trimming and J lost 5 bases, with 16 bases between them. In DNA, the CDR3 is TGTGCCAGCAGTTTAAGCCGGGACATTCCTTATCAGCCCCAGCATTTT. It yields the protein CASSLSRDIPYQPQHF.

This chain uses TRBV9 with TRBJ1-4; D remains unclear. V lost 0 bases to trimming and J lost 9 bases, with 15 bases between them. The CDR3 sequence is 15 residues long. Germline values: CDR1 SGDLS, CDR2 YYNGEE. CDR3 in DNA: TGTGCCAGCAGCGTAGGTTTGTACGGGAGTAAAAAACTGTTTTTT. Protein sequence: CASSVGLYGSKKLFF.

The chain recombines TRBV19 with TRBJ2-7, with D tentatively TRBD1 (5 bases). V lost 2 bases and J 0 bases, leaving 11 bases between the germline ends. CDR1 LNHDA and CDR2 SQIVND come from the germline V gene (reference sequence). The CDR3 is 15 amino acids. CDR3 sequence (DNA): TGTGCCAGTAGTATAACCAGGGCCCCCTCCTACGAGCAGTACTTC. Translation: CASSITRAPSYEQYF.

The chain carries TRBV5-4 and TRBJ1-6, with 9 bases matching TRBD1. The V gene's germline CDR1 is SGHNT and CDR2 YYREEE (reference sequence). The CDR3 totals 16 residues. Trimming cost V 3 bases and J 3 bases; bases outside gene matches: 4. This CDR3 reads CASSSGQGLYNSPLHF. CDR3 sequence (DNA): TGTGCCAGCAGCTCCGGACAGGGGCTCTATAATTCACCCCTCCACTTT.

CDR3 protein: CASSRDSNEKLFF. CDR3 in DNA: TGCGCCAGCAGCCGGGACAGTAATGAAAAACTGTTTTTT. The chain is built from TRBV10-1 and TRBJ1-4; 7 bases map to TRBD1. Losses at the gene ends were 6 bases for V and 4 bases for J; bases not matched to a gene: 2. Germline values: CDR1 WNHNN, CDR2 SYGVQD (reference sequence). The CDR3 extends over 13 amino acids.

V usage is TRBV3-1 (or the pseudogene TRBV3-2) and J usage is TRBJ1-1; the D gene is possibly TRBD1 (5 bases). The CDR3 is 13 residues long. Germline V gene data show CDR1 as LGHDT and CDR2 as YNNKEL (reference sequence). Between the trimmed V and J ends, which lost 1 base and 7 bases, there was a span of 10 bases. The CDR3 region has the DNA TGTGCCAGCAGCCAAGTTCGACAGTTTGAAGCTTTCTTT. Translation: CASSQVRQFEAFF.

The gene calls are TRBV11-2 and TRBJ2-3; the match to TRBD1 covers 8 bases. The ends lost 0 bases at V and 2 bases at J; junction bases unmatched: 4. This CDR3 is 16 amino acids long. Germline-derived CDR1 and CDR2 are SGHAT and FQNNGV. CDR3: CASSLEWGQATDTQYF. DNA of the CDR3: TGTGCCAGCAGCTTAGAGTGGGGACAGGCCACAGATACGCAGTATTTT.

The chain is built from TRBV12-3 or TRBV12-4 and TRBJ2-7, with D tentatively TRBD2 (6 bases). The CDR3 covers 13 residues. V lost 3 bases to trimming and J lost 3 bases, with 9 bases between them. The CDR3 loop is CASSLGGYYEQYF. DNA of the CDR3: TGTGCCAGCAGTTTGGGAGGATACTACGAGCAGTACTTC.

This clone was counted between two and nine times. This rearrangement joins TRBV6-1 to TRBJ2-1; tentative D call: TRBD2 (5 bases). In germline, CDR1 is MNHNS, CDR2 SASEGT. CDR3 length: 13 amino acids. V lost 6 bases and J 2 bases, leaving 8 bases between the germline ends. The CDR3 spells CASRSGTYNEQFF. CDR3 in DNA: TGTGCCAGCAGGAGCGGTACCTACAATGAGCAGTTCTTC.

The chain combines TRBV19 with TRBJ2-5; possibly TRBD2 for D (6 bases). This CDR3 region has 15 residues. Germline V gene sequence: CDR1 LNHDA, CDR2 SQIVND (reference sequence). V lost 2 bases, J lost 2 bases, and 12 bases lay in between. The CDR3 bases are TGTGCCAGTAGTATAAACGGGGGTGTACAAGAGACCCAGTACTTC. Encoded protein: CASSINGGVQETQYF.

The gene calls are TRBV24-1 and TRBJ2-7; 9 positions match TRBD1. CDR3 length equals 15 residues. After removal of 4 bases from V and 1 base from J, the junction contained 4 bases not matched to a gene. Per germline, CDR1 KGHDR and CDR2 SFDVKD. The DNA for the CDR3 is TGTGCCACCAGTGAAGGGACAGGGAGGTCCTACGAGCAGTACTTC. Residues: CATSEGTGRSYEQYF.

The V call is TRBV10-1, the J call TRBJ2-5; TRBD1 is a possible D gene (6 bases). Germline CDR1 reads WNHNN; CDR2 reads SYGVQD (reference sequence). CDR3 length: 14 amino acids. The V gene lost 8 bases and the J gene lost 7 bases, with 20 bases spanning the gap. The CDR3 is CASSKDSQLRTQYF. For the CDR3, the DNA is TGCGCCAGCTCGAAGGACAGTCAACTAAGGACCCAGTACTTC.

Notes on this clone: The sample contains more than one DNA sequence encoding this CDR3. J is TRBJ1-2 and V is TRBV29-1; TRBD1 is a possible D gene (6 bases). Looked up from germline, CDR1 is SQVTM and CDR2 is ANQGSEA. This CDR3 region has 13 residues. The V end lost 6 bases, the J end lost 2 bases, and 13 bases lay between the germline ends. The CDR3 spells CSVAGGANYGYTF. In DNA, the CDR3 is TGCAGCGTCGCGGGGGGGGCGAACTATGGCTACACCTTC. Looking up the rest from reference TRBV29-1 and TRBJ1-2 gives the full variable domain: SAVISQKPSRDICQRGTSLTIQCQVDSQVTMMFWYRQQPGQSLTLIATANQGSEATYESGFVIDKFPISRPNLTFSTLTVSNMSPEDSSIYLCSVAGGANYGYTFGSGTRLTVV.

The rearrangement joins TRBV11-3 to TRBJ2-5; D uncertain. The CDR3 spans 14 residues. V was clipped by 2 bases and J by 4 bases, with 11 bases between them. Germline loops: CDR1 SGHNT, CDR2 YENEEA. CDR3 sequence reads: CASSLSAGAETQYF. The CDR3 DNA sequence: TGTGCCAGCAGCTTATCGGCAGGCGCAGAGACCCAGTACTTC.

This chain links TRBV5-4 with TRBJ2-5; 13 bases agree with TRBD2. The CDR3 spans 17 residues. CDR1 SGHNT and CDR2 YYREEE come from the germline V gene (reference sequence). Losses at the gene ends were 4 bases for V and 5 bases for J; bases not matched to a gene: 11. The CDR3 loop reads CASSPGLAGATRETQYF. CDR3 sequence (DNA): TGTGCCAGCAGCCCTGGACTAGCGGGGGCAACGAGGGAGACCCAGTACTTC.

V usage is TRBV12-5 and J usage is TRBJ1-2, with D possibly matching TRBD1 (6 bases). V gave up 2 bases and J gave up 7 bases, with 20 bases separating them. Germline values: CDR1 LGHNT, CDR2 FRNRAP. The CDR3 spans 16 residues. The CDR3 loop is CASGLSQGADGVGYTF. The CDR3 nucleotides read TGTGCTAGTGGTTTGTCACAGGGCGCTGATGGGGTTGGCTACACCTTC.

This clone was observed once. V gene TRBV19 combines with J gene TRBJ1-1, with D perhaps TRBD1 (5 bases). V lost 6 bases, J lost 6 bases, and 26 bases lay in between. In germline, CDR1 is LNHDA, CDR2 SQIVND (reference sequence). The CDR3 spans 17 residues. The CDR3 DNA reads as TGTGCCAGTAGGAAAGTTTCCTGGGGGGGAGCCTTCCCTGAAGCTTTCTTT. Protein sequence: CASRKVSWGGAFPEAFF.

J is TRBJ2-5 and V is TRBV3-1 (or the pseudogene TRBV3-2), with 9 bases identical to TRBD2. V lost 6 bases, J lost 3 bases, and 11 bases stayed unmatched. The CDR3 is 16 residues long. CDR1 and CDR2 (germline): LGHDT, YNNKEL (reference sequence). CDR3 DNA: TGTGCCAGCAGTCGGGGCGAGCGGGGGGATAAAGAGACCCAGTACTTC. Its protein is CASSRGERGDKETQYF.